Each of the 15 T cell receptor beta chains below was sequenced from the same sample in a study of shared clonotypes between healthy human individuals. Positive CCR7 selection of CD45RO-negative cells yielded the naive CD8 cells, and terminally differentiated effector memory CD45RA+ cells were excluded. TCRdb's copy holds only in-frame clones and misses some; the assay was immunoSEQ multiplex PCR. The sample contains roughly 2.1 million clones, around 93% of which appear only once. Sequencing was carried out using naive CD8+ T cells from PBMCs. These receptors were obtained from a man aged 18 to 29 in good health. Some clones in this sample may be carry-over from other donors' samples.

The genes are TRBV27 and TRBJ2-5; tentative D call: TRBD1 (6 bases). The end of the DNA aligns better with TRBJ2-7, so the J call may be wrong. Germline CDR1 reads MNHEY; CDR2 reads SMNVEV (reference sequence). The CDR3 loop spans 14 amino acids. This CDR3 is CASSLFGRGHEQYF. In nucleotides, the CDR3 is TGTGCCAGCAGTTTATTTGGCAGGGGCCACGAGCAGTACTTC.

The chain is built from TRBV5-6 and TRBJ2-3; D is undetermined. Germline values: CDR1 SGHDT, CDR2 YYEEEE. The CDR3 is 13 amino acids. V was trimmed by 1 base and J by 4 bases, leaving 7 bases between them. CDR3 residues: CASSLRLADTQYF. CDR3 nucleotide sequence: TGTGCCAGCAGCTTGAGGTTGGCAGATACGCAGTATTTT.

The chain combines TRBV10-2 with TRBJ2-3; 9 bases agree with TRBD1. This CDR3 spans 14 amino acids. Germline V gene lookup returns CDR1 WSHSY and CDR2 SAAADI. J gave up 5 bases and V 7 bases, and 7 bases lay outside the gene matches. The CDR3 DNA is TGCGCCAGCAATTCACGACAGGGGGTAGATACGCAGTATTTT. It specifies CASNSRQGVDTQYF.

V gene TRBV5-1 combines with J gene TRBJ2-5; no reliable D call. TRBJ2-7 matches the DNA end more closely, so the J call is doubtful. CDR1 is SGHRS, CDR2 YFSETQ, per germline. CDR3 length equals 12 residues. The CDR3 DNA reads TGCGCCAGCAGCTTGTATCGTTCCGAGCAGTACTTC. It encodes CASSLYRSEQYF.

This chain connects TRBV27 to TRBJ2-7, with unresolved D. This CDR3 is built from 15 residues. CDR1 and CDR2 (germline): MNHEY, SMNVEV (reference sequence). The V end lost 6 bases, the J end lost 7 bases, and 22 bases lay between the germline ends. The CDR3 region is CASSALDETLWEQYF. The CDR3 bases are TGTGCCAGCAGCGCCTTGGACGAAACCCTGTGGGAGCAGTACTTC.

The DNA for the CDR3 is TGCGCCAGCAGCCAGACTAGCGGACTCAACAATGAGCAGTTCTTC. This encodes CASSQTSGLNNEQFF. This sequence joins TRBV4-3 and TRBJ2-1, with 9 bases lining up with TRBD2. The CDR3 length is 15 residues. Germline V CDR1 and CDR2: LGHNA, YSLEER. V gave up 3 bases and J gave up 5 bases; unmatched junction bases: 5.

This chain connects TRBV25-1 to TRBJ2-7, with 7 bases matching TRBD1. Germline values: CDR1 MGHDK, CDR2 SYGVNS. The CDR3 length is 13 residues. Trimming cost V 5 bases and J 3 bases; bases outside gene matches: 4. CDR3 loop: CASSPGQYYEQYF. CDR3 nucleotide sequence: TGTGCCAGCAGTCCGGGACAGTACTACGAGCAGTACTTC.

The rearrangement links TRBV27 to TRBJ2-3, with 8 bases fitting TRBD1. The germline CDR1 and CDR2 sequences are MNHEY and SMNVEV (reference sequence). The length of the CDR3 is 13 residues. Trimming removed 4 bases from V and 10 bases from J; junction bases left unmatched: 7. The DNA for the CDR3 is TGTGCCAGCAGTTCACAGGGGGTGGGGGCGCAGTATTTT. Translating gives CASSSQGVGAQYF.

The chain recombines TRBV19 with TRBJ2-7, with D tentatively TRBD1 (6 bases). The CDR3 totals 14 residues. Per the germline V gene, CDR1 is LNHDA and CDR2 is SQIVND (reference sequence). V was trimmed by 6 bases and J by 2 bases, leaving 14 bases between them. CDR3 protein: CASRPRDTTYEQYF. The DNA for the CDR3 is TGTGCCAGTAGACCCCGGGACACAACCTACGAGCAGTACTTC.

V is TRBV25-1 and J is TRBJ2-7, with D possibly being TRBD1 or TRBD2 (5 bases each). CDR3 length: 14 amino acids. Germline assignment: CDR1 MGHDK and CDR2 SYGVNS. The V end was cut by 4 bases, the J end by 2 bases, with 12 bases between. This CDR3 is CASSGDGATYEQYF. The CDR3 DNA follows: TGTGCCAGCAGTGGGGACGGAGCGACCTACGAGCAGTACTTC.

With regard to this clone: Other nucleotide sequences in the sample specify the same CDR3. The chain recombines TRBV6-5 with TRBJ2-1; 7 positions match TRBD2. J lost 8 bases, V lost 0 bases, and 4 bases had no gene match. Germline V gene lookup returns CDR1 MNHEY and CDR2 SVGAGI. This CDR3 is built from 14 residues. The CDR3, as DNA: TGTGCCAGCAGTTACTCGAGAGCGGGGCATGAGCAGTTCTTC. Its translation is CASSYSRAGHEQFF.

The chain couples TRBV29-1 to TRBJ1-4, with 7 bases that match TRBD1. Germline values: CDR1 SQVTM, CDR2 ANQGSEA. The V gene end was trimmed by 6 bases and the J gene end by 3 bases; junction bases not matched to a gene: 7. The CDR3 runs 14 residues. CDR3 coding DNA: TGCAGCGTGAGTGACAGGGCGCCTAATGAAAAACTGTTTTTT. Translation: CSVSDRAPNEKLFF.

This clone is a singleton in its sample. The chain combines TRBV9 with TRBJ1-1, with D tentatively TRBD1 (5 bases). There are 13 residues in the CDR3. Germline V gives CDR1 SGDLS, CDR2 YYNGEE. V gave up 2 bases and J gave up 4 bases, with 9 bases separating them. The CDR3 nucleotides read TGTGCCAGCAGCGTCCCAGGGTCCACTGAAGCTTTCTTT. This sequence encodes CASSVPGSTEAFF.

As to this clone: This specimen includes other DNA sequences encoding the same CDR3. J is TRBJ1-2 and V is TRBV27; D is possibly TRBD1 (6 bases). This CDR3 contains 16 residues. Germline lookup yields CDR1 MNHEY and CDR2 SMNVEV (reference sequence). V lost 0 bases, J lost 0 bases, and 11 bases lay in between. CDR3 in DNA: TGTGCCAGCAGTTTATCTCCTGGGACACCTAACTATGGCTACACCTTC. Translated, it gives CASSLSPGTPNYGYTF.

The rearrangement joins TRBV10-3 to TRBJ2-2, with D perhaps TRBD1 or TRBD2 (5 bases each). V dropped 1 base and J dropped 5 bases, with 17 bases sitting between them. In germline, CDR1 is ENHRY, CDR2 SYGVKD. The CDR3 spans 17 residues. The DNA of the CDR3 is TGTGCCATCAGTGAGTTCCCGACAGTGGGCGGGACCGGGGAGCTGTTTTTT. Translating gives CAISEFPTVGGTGELFF.